The rows below give T cell receptor beta chains drawn from one sample of a study of T cells in Graves' hyperthyroidism and ophthalmopathy. TCRdb reanalysed the multiplex PCR reads using MiXCR and keeps one entry per CDR3 protein. This sample has under 300,000 distinct CDR3 sequences; roughly 13% occur once, and the top ten carry 7.9%. Sequencing used blood. Receptors were obtained from a woman between 40 and 50 years old with Graves' hyperthyroidism. The CDR3 runs from the conserved cysteine through the conserved F or W. The order of the fields is J gene, clone size, V gene, D gene, CDR3 DNA, CDR3 protein. The D gene is left open where the match is weak. Clone sizes are given selectively: once, few, many, or a class where the clone is expanded.

J: TRBJ2-3; size: -; V: TRBV6-4; D: TRBD1; DNA: TGTGCCAGCGGACAGGGGGCGACCACAGATACGCAGTATTTT; CDR3: CASGQGATTDTQYF
J: TRBJ1-2; size: -; V: TRBV7-9; D: TRBD1; DNA: TGTGCCAGCAGCGTCAACGCCGGGACAGGGGGCCAATATAACTATGGCTACACCTTC; CDR3: CASSVNAGTGGQYNYGYTF
J: TRBJ2-7; size: many; V: TRBV6-1; D: -; DNA: TGTGCCAGTATACAACCCTACTACGAGCAGTACTTC; CDR3: CASIQPYYEQYF
J: TRBJ1-2; size: -; V: TRBV5-4; D: TRBD1; DNA: TGTGCCAGCAGCTTAGGGGGCTCCAGGGGCTACACCTTC; CDR3: CASSLGGSRGYTF
J: TRBJ2-2; size: -; V: TRBV9; D: -; DNA: TGTGCCAGCAGCGTAGTTGGGGAGCGGAACACCGGGGAGCTGTTTTTT; CDR3: CASSVVGERNTGELFF
J: TRBJ1-5; size: many; V: TRBV2; D: -; DNA: TGTGCCAGCAGTGGGAGGCAGCGTCAGCCCCAGCATTTT; CDR3: CASSGRQRQPQHF
J: TRBJ2-7; size: -; V: TRBV19; D: -; DNA: TGTGCCAGTAGTATCGGGACCCAGAGCTACTACGAGCAGTACTTC; CDR3: CASSIGTQSYYEQYF
J: TRBJ1-3; size: few; V: TRBV7-2; D: -; DNA: TGTGCCAGCAGCCGGCTTCTTACAGGTGTCGGCACCATATATTTT; CDR3: CASSRLLTGVGTIYF
J: TRBJ1-5; size: many; V: TRBV28; D: -; DNA: TGTGCCAGCAGACTGGACAGCTGGATTGGTCAGCCCCAGCATTTT; CDR3: CASRLDSWIGQPQHF
J: TRBJ1-1; size: many; V: TRBV11-2; D: -; DNA: TGTGCCAGCAGCTTACCCCCGGGCACTGAAGCTTTCTTT; CDR3: CASSLPPGTEAFF
J: TRBJ2-7; size: -; V: TRBV12-3/TRBV12-4; D: -; DNA: TGTGCCAGCAGTGACCTCGGACAGTCCTACGAGCAGTACTTC; CDR3: CASSDLGQSYEQYF
J: TRBJ2-7; size: many; V: TRBV2; D: -; DNA: TGTGCCAGCGGGGACTCCATACAAGGCAGCGAGCAGTACTTC; CDR3: CASGDSIQGSEQYF
J: TRBJ2-1; size: few; V: TRBV28; D: TRBD2; DNA: TGTGCCAGCAGGGGGGGGGGAGGGGATGAGCAGTTCTTC; CDR3: CASRGGGGDEQFF
J: TRBJ2-5; size: -; V: TRBV20-1; D: -; DNA: TGCAGTGCTTATAAAGAGACCCAGTACTTC; CDR3: CSAYKETQYF
J: TRBJ1-1; size: many; V: TRBV2; D: -; DNA: TGTGCCAGCTACGGACAGCGTAAGGGCAACACTGAAGCTTTCTTT; CDR3: CASYGQRKGNTEAFF
J: TRBJ2-7; size: many; V: TRBV6-1; D: -; DNA: TGTGCCAGCAGTCCGGAGGGAAGCTCCTACGAGCAGTACTTC; CDR3: CASSPEGSSYEQYF
J: TRBJ1-2; size: many; V: TRBV12-3/TRBV12-4; D: -; DNA: TGTGCCAGCAGTTTCGGGCGAAGGGAGGGCTATGGCTACACCTTC; CDR3: CASSFGRREGYGYTF
J: TRBJ2-1; size: few; V: TRBV18; D: -; DNA: TGTGCCAGCTCACCCCTGACAGGCTCCTACAATGAGCAGTTCTTC; CDR3: CASSPLTGSYNEQFF
J: TRBJ1-5; size: few; V: TRBV24-1; D: -; DNA: TGTGCCACCAGTGATTTGACGGATTTT; CDR3: CATSDLTDF
J: TRBJ2-6; size: few; V: TRBV2; D: -; DNA: TGTGCCACTGTTCCGGGACACCAATACTCTGGGGCCAACGTCCTGACTTTC; CDR3: CATVPGHQYSGANVLTF
J: TRBJ1-5; size: many; V: TRBV7-8; D: -; DNA: TGTGCCAGCAGCTTAGCGACAAGCCGCAATCAGCCCCAGCATTTT; CDR3: CASSLATSRNQPQHF
J: TRBJ2-1; size: few; V: TRBV7-8; D: TRBD2; DNA: TGTGCCAGCAGCACTACTAGCGGACCCACCTACAATGAGCAGTTCTTC; CDR3: CASSTTSGPTYNEQFF
J: TRBJ1-2; size: many; V: TRBV2; D: -; DNA: TGTGCCAGCAGTGAAGGGTCCAGGGACAACTATGGCTACACCTTC; CDR3: CASSEGSRDNYGYTF
J: TRBJ1-2; size: many; V: TRBV6-1; D: -; DNA: TGTGCCAGCAGTGGGTATTCTAACTATGGCTACACCTTC; CDR3: CASSGYSNYGYTF
J: TRBJ1-2; size: many; V: TRBV10-3; D: TRBD1; DNA: TGTGCCATCAGAGTAGGGGGCGTTTATGGCTACACCTTC; CDR3: CAIRVGGVYGYTF
J: TRBJ2-3; size: -; V: TRBV2; D: TRBD2; DNA: TGTGCCAGCCGGGTACTAGCGGGAGGAACAGATACGCAGTATTTT; CDR3: CASRVLAGGTDTQYF
J: TRBJ1-5; size: many; V: TRBV6-1; D: -; DNA: TGTGCCAGCCATTCAGGGAACGATCAGCCCCAGCATTTT; CDR3: CASHSGNDQPQHF
J: TRBJ2-1; size: many; V: TRBV7-9; D: -; DNA: TGTGCCAGCAGCTTATTGGAGGGACCATACAATGAGCAGTTCTTC; CDR3: CASSLLEGPYNEQFF
J: TRBJ2-1; size: many; V: TRBV2; D: TRBD1; DNA: TGTGCCAGCAGTGTCCCCGGGACAGGTAGCAATGAGCAGTTCTTC; CDR3: CASSVPGTGSNEQFF
J: TRBJ2-2; size: few; V: TRBV12-3/TRBV12-4; D: TRBD2; DNA: TGTGCCAGCAGTTTAGTTACAGCGGGAGACACCGGGGAGCTGTTTTTT; CDR3: CASSLVTAGDTGELFF
J: TRBJ1-6; size: few; V: TRBV6-1; D: -; DNA: TGTGCCAGCAGTGAACATTGGGGCTCCTATAATTCACCCCTCCACTTT; CDR3: CASSEHWGSYNSPLHF
J: TRBJ2-7; size: many; V: TRBV20-1; D: -; DNA: TGCAGTGCTAGGTTCAGGCCCCACGAGCAGTACTTC; CDR3: CSARFRPHEQYF
J: TRBJ2-6; size: -; V: TRBV29-1; D: -; DNA: TGCAGCGTTGAGGGTTGGGGCTCTGGGGCCAACGTCCTGACTTTC; CDR3: CSVEGWGSGANVLTF
J: TRBJ2-3; size: few; V: TRBV5-1; D: TRBD2; DNA: TGCGCCAGCAGAGGGCTAGCGGGAGTAATAGATACGCAGTATTTT; CDR3: CASRGLAGVIDTQYF
J: TRBJ1-2; size: many; V: TRBV3-1; D: -; DNA: TGTGCCAGCAGCCAAGATTTCAGCGGAGCTAACTATGGCTACACCTTC; CDR3: CASSQDFSGANYGYTF
J: TRBJ2-5; size: many; V: TRBV10-3; D: -; DNA: TGTGCCATCAGGGAGAACTCGGACACCGCCGGGGAGACCCAGTACTTC; CDR3: CAIRENSDTAGETQYF
J: TRBJ1-1; size: -; V: TRBV5-1; D: TRBD1; DNA: TGCGCCAGCAGCAGGGTGGGACAGGGTGAAGCTTTCTTT; CDR3: CASSRVGQGEAFF
J: TRBJ1-2; size: few; V: TRBV3-1; D: -; DNA: TGTGCCAGCAGCCAAGATCCCCCGGGGGGGGGCTACACCTTC; CDR3: CASSQDPPGGGYTF
J: TRBJ1-3; size: many; V: TRBV12-3/TRBV12-4; D: -; DNA: TGTGCCAGCAGTTTAGCGGGGCCAGGAAGAAACACCATATATTTT; CDR3: CASSLAGPGRNTIYF
J: TRBJ2-2; size: few; V: TRBV5-5; D: -; DNA: TGTGCCTCCCAGCCCCTGGACAGAGACACCGGGGAGCTGTTTTTT; CDR3: CASQPLDRDTGELFF
J: TRBJ2-5; size: many; V: TRBV5-1; D: TRBD1; DNA: TGCGCCAGCAGCTCCGGACAGGTGGGAGAGACCCAGTACTTC; CDR3: CASSSGQVGETQYF
J: TRBJ2-4; size: -; V: TRBV6-1; D: -; DNA: TGTGCCAGCAGAGACGGCGCCGGAAACATTCAGTACTTC; CDR3: CASRDGAGNIQYF
J: TRBJ2-7; size: many; V: TRBV7-9; D: TRBD1; DNA: TGTGCCAGCCGGGCACAGGGGATGGGTTACTACGAGCAGTACTTC; CDR3: CASRAQGMGYYEQYF
J: TRBJ1-4; size: many; V: TRBV7-9; D: TRBD1; DNA: TGTGCCAGCAGCCTGACAGGGGGAAAGGAAAAACTGTTTTTT; CDR3: CASSLTGGKEKLFF
J: TRBJ1-1; size: many; V: TRBV30; D: -; DNA: TGTGCCTATGCGGGACACTCAGACACTGAAGCTTTCTTT; CDR3: CAYAGHSDTEAFF
J: TRBJ2-7; size: many; V: TRBV2; D: TRBD1; DNA: TGTGCCAGCAGCCTCCGGGACAGGGCCGAGCAGTACTTC; CDR3: CASSLRDRAEQYF
J: TRBJ2-5; size: few; V: TRBV25-1; D: -; DNA: TGTGCCAGCAGTGAAAAGGGCACCTGGTCCACCAACAAAGAGTACCAAGAGACCCAGTACTTC; CDR3: CASSEKGTWSTNKEYQETQYF
J: TRBJ1-4; size: few; V: TRBV2; D: -; DNA: TGTGCCAGCAAAACGGGGGCCCCAACTAATGAAAAACTGTTTTTT; CDR3: CASKTGAPTNEKLFF
J: TRBJ1-5; size: many; V: TRBV2; D: TRBD1; DNA: TGTGCCAGCAATAGACAGGGTGGTCAGCCCCAGCATTTT; CDR3: CASNRQGGQPQHF
J: TRBJ2-3; size: -; V: TRBV12-3/TRBV12-4; D: TRBD2; DNA: TGTGCCAGCAGGCCCGGGACTAGCGCCCACACAGATACGCAGTATTTT; CDR3: CASRPGTSAHTDTQYF
J: TRBJ2-1; size: many; V: TRBV7-9; D: -; DNA: TGTGCCAGCAGCGGTCCGGGGGGCTCGCGGGTCTACAATGAGCAGTTCTTC; CDR3: CASSGPGGSRVYNEQFF
J: TRBJ2-3; size: many; V: TRBV30; D: -; DNA: TGTGCCTGGAGAGACGCAGGAGTACGCACAGATACGCAGTATTTT; CDR3: CAWRDAGVRTDTQYF